The 20 T cell receptor beta chains given below trace back to one sample, sequenced in a study of T cells in lung cancer brain metastases. Using immunoSEQ multiplex PCR, the repertoire was profiled, and TCRdb retains in-frame clones only, with some absent. Here the sample spans about 2,900 clones, 65% to 90% being singletons. Sequenced: tumor tissue from the primary lung tumor. The receptors were gathered from a woman aged 60-75 years with non-small cell lung cancer.

The chain carries TRBV11-2 and TRBJ2-7, with 7 bases matching TRBD1. The CDR3 extends over 15 amino acids. Germline V gene sequence: CDR1 SGHAT, CDR2 FQNNGV. V was clipped by 1 base and J by 6 bases; unmatched bases: 9. This chain's CDR3 is CASSLGQGTRREQYF. The CDR3 DNA reads TGTGCCAGCAGCTTAGGACAGGGTACCCGTCGCGAGCAGTACTTC.

The chain uses TRBV7-9 and TRBJ2-7, with 7 bases that match TRBD2. CDR3 length: 15 amino acids. The V segment lost 5 bases and the J segment 4 bases; nucleotides outside the gene matches: 11. Germline CDR1 is SEHNR and CDR2 is FQNEAQ (reference sequence). In DNA form, the CDR3 reads TGTGCCAGCAGCCCTCGGGCTAGCGGTTCGTACGAGCAGTACTTC. It encodes CASSPRASGSYEQYF.

This sequence joins TRBV7-6 and TRBJ1-1; tentatively, D is TRBD1 (5 bases). Between the trimmed V and J ends, which lost 6 bases and 0 bases, there was a span of 8 bases. Germline V CDR1 and CDR2: SGHVS, FNYEAQ. This CDR3 has 13 residues. The CDR3, as DNA: TGTGCCAGCAGGCAGACAGTGAACACTGAAGCTTTCTTT. Amino acids: CASRQTVNTEAFF.

The rearrangement links TRBV19 to TRBJ2-7; D is possibly TRBD1 or TRBD2 (5 bases each). V was cut by 5 bases and J by 5 bases, with 19 bases left in between. CDR3 length equals 15 residues. CDR1 is LNHDA and CDR2 is SQIVND in the germline V gene (reference sequence). This CDR3 reads CASSVGTPGVNEQYF. CDR3 in DNA: TGTGCCAGTAGTGTCGGGACCCCGGGTGTAAACGAGCAGTACTTC.

The chain is built from TRBV5-1 and TRBJ2-3; tentatively, D is TRBD2 (6 bases). The CDR3 is 16 amino acids. CDR1 is SGHRS and CDR2 is YFSETQ in the germline V gene. With 5 bases removed from V and 1 base from J, the gap between germline ends came to 17 bases. The CDR3: CASRRGVGVGTDTQYF. The CDR3 DNA sequence: TGCGCCAGCAGGCGGGGCGTTGGGGTGGGCACAGATACGCAGTATTTT.

V usage is TRBV5-1 and J usage is TRBJ1-2; D is uncertain. This CDR3 spans 13 amino acids. The V gene's germline CDR1 is SGHRS and CDR2 YFSETQ. V was clipped by 1 base and J by 7 bases, with 11 bases between them. In DNA form, the CDR3 reads TGCGCCAGCAGCTTGATCGGGGAAGTTGGCTACACCTTC. It translates to CASSLIGEVGYTF.

This sequence joins TRBV18 and TRBJ2-3, with 11 bases identical to TRBD2. Germline V gene data show CDR1 as KGHSH and CDR2 as LQKENI. Trimming removed 3 bases from V and 2 bases from J; junction bases left unmatched: 7. CDR3 size: 17 residues. The CDR3 nucleotides read TGTGCCAGCTCACCGCCGGGACTAGCGGAAGCCACAGATACGCAGTATTTT. Its translation: CASSPPGLAEATDTQYF.

This clone was counted a single time. This chain links TRBV7-9 with TRBJ2-3, with D uncertain. Germline CDR1 is SEHNR and CDR2 is FQNEAQ (reference sequence). The CDR3 runs 15 residues. The V end was cut by 1 base, the J end by 4 bases, with 12 bases between. The CDR3 DNA sequence: TGTGCCAGCAGCTTAGGGACGGTCGGTGCAGATACGCAGTATTTT. Translated, it gives CASSLGTVGADTQYF.

The rearrangement links TRBV5-6 to TRBJ1-2; D is possibly TRBD1 (6 bases). The CDR3 spans 11 residues. The V end was cut by 5 bases, the J end by 6 bases, with 8 bases between. The germline V gene encodes CDR1 SGHDT and CDR2 YYEEEE. The CDR3 loop is CASSAGDGYTF. In nucleotides, the CDR3 is TGTGCCAGCAGTGCAGGGGATGGCTACACCTTC.

The V call is TRBV18, the J call TRBJ1-4; 11 positions agree with TRBD1. Germline V lookup: CDR1 KGHSH, CDR2 LQKENI. This CDR3 comprises 14 residues. Trimming at V came to 3 bases and at J to 7 bases, leaving 1 base not matched to a gene. Written as DNA, the CDR3 is TGTGCCAGCTCACCTGGACAGGGGGCTGAAAAACTGTTTTTT. It encodes CASSPGQGAEKLFF.

V is TRBV19 and J is TRBJ2-7; D may match TRBD1 or TRBD2 (5 bases each). The V and J ends lost 5 bases and 5 bases respectively, with 7 bases between them. CDR1 is LNHDA, CDR2 SQIVND, per germline (reference sequence). The CDR3 runs 11 residues. In DNA form, the CDR3 reads TGTGCCAGTAGTCGAGGGGACGAGCAGTACTTC. Translation: CASSRGDEQYF.

DNA for the CDR3: TGTGCCAGCAGTCTGCGCGGGACAGGGTACGGGGAGCTGTTTTTT. It specifies CASSLRGTGYGELFF. V gene TRBV27 combines with J gene TRBJ2-2; 9 nucleotides agree with TRBD1. CDR1 is MNHEY, CDR2 SMNVEV, per germline (reference sequence). The CDR3 has 15 residues. V lost 5 bases and J lost 7; bases outside the gene matches: 8.

This clone was seen only once. The chain joins TRBV7-4 to TRBJ2-4, with D perhaps given as TRBD1 or TRBD2 (7 bases each). This CDR3 spans 15 amino acids. Germline CDR1 is SGHVT and CDR2 is SQSDAQ. Trimming took off 3 bases at V and 8 bases at J, with 17 bases between the two ends. The DNA of the CDR3 is TGTGCCAGCAGCTTGACAGGGTGGGGAGGGGACATTCAGTACTTC. Amino acids: CASSLTGWGGDIQYF.

The V call is TRBV4-3, the J call TRBJ2-7, with TRBD2 as a possible D gene (7 bases). V lost 0 bases, J lost 0 bases, and 9 bases lay in between. CDR3 length: 15 amino acids. CDR1 and CDR2 from the germline V gene are LGHNA and YSLEER. The CDR3 coding sequence is TGCGCCAGCAGCCAAGACGGGGGGCACTCCTACGAGCAGTACTTC. It translates to CASSQDGGHSYEQYF.

The V call is TRBV7-2, the J call TRBJ1-4; 7 bases map to TRBD1. Germline V gives CDR1 SGHTA, CDR2 FQGNSA. The junction had 2 bases not matched to a gene; V was cut back by 1 base and J by 0 bases. The CDR3 contains 16 residues. CDR3 sequence: CASSLGGTATNEKLFF. In DNA form, the CDR3 reads TGTGCCAGCAGCTTAGGAGGGACAGCAACTAATGAAAAACTGTTTTTT.

The CDR3 DNA sequence: TGTGCCTGGTGTCAGGGCGGGGGGGCCAACGTCCTGACTTTC. Protein product: CAWCQGGGANVLTF. The chain recombines TRBV30 with TRBJ2-6; D possibly uses TRBD1 or TRBD2 (5 bases each). Germline V CDR1 and CDR2: GTSNPN, SVGIG (reference sequence). Between the trimmed V and J ends, which lost 5 bases and 4 bases, there was a span of 12 bases. The CDR3 is made up of 14 amino acids.

The chain uses TRBV29-1 and TRBJ2-7; no clear D. The ends were cut back, 4 bases at V and 2 bases at J, with 12 bases in the middle. Germline values: CDR1 SQVTM, CDR2 ANQGSEA. This CDR3 region has 13 residues. As DNA, the CDR3 is TGCAGCGTTGGGGCAGGCTTGGCCTACGAGCAGTACTTC. Protein product: CSVGAGLAYEQYF.

This clone has a single count. CDR3 residues: CASSTRTASNTEAFF. In nucleotides, the CDR3 is TGTGCCAGCTCAACCCGGACAGCATCGAACACTGAAGCTTTCTTT. The chain joins TRBV18 to TRBJ1-1; the D gene is possibly TRBD1 (6 bases). This CDR3 has 15 amino acids. Looked up from germline, CDR1 is KGHSH and CDR2 is LQKENI. The V and J ends lost 5 bases and 1 base respectively, with 14 bases between them. Full variable domain (missing parts from reference TRBV18 and TRBJ1-1): NAGVMQNPRHLVRRRGQEARLRCSPMKGHSHVYWYRQLPEEGLKFMVYLQKENIIDESGMPKERFSAEFPKEGPSILRIQQVVRGDSAAYFCASSTRTASNTEAFFGQGTRLTVV.

The gene calls are TRBV28 and TRBJ2-4, with D maybe TRBD1 (6 bases). V was clipped by 5 bases and J by 2 bases, with 10 bases between them. Germline CDR1 MDHEN, CDR2 SYDVKM. This CDR3 spans 14 amino acids. CDR3 amino acids: CASSLQGTKNIQYF. The CDR3 region has the DNA TGTGCCAGCAGTCTACAGGGAACCAAAAACATTCAGTACTTC.

The CDR3 spells CASSPSWTGSDTQYF. CDR3 in DNA: TGTGCCAGCAGCCCGTCATGGACAGGGTCAGATACGCAGTATTTT. The chain employs TRBV7-2 and TRBJ2-3, with TRBD1 identical over 8 bases. The germline gives CDR1 SGHTA, CDR2 FQGNSA. The CDR3 runs to 15 residues. With 5 bases clipped from V and 4 bases from J, the junction kept 8 bases outside the gene matches.